What follows are 19 T cell receptor beta chains derived from one specimen sequenced in a study of T cells expressing NK-cell markers. After re-calling the 5' RACE reads, TCRdb lists one entry per CDR3 protein, DNA absent. In all, the sample yields fewer than 200,000 distinct CDR3 sequences. Sequenced: blood T cells: a sorted CD56 or NKG2C T cell subset, CD4+ or CD8+ T cells, or bulk PBMC T cells (not recorded which). The receptors derive from a woman aged 18 to 75 in good health.

The rearrangement joins TRBV20-1 to TRBJ2-5; without DNA, the TCRdb call of TRBD1 cannot be checked. The germline CDR1 and CDR2 sequences are DFQATT and SNEGSKA (reference sequence). This CDR3 is built from 14 residues. The CDR3 is CSARYGSSQETQYF.

The chain recombines TRBV7-9 with TRBJ1-1; the D call of TRBD1 rests on TCRdb alone, since no DNA is present to check it. Looked up from germline, CDR1 is SEHNR and CDR2 is FQNEAQ (reference sequence). This CDR3 spans 15 amino acids. The CDR3 reads CASSFDLTAPAEAFF.

CDR3 sequence: CSASLSGRAKNIQYF. The gene calls are TRBV20-1 and TRBJ2-4; no DNA is available, so the TRBD2 call from TCRdb remains unchecked. Germline CDR1 reads DFQATT; CDR2 reads SNEGSKA (reference sequence). This CDR3 is 15 amino acids long.

The rearrangement uses TRBV9 and TRBJ2-5; checking the TCRdb D call of TRBD2 is not possible without DNA. Germline CDR1 SGDLS, CDR2 YYNGEE. The CDR3 totals 17 residues. CDR3 sequence reads: CASSVGGTSGFQETQYF.

The chain uses TRBV3-1 and TRBJ2-5; the D gene TCRdb calls, TRBD1, cannot be checked with no DNA. The germline CDR1 and CDR2 sequences are LGHDT and YNNKEL (reference sequence). This CDR3 has 13 residues. The CDR3 here is CASSPGAAETQYF.

The chain uses TRBV10-3 and TRBJ1-1. The CDR3 extends over 13 amino acids. Germline V gives CDR1 ENHRY, CDR2 SYGVKD. The CDR3 loop reads CAVRETVNTEAFF.

V and J are TRBV2 and TRBJ2-5; the D call from TCRdb, TRBD1, cannot be confirmed without DNA. This CDR3 has 13 amino acids. CDR1 SNHLY and CDR2 FYNNEI come from the germline V gene. The CDR3 sequence is CASRGQGDKTQYF.

V is TRBV3-1 and J is TRBJ2-7. CDR1 LGHDT and CDR2 YNNKEL come from the germline V gene (reference sequence). The CDR3 runs 12 residues. CDR3 protein: CASSFSDREQYF.

The chain combines TRBV5-1 with TRBJ1-1; TCRdb's assignment of TRBD1 cannot be checked, as there is no DNA. This CDR3 is 14 amino acids long. Germline CDR1 and CDR2: SGHRS and YFSETQ. The chain's CDR3 is CASSWTGANTEAFF.

This sequence joins TRBV7-9 and TRBJ1-5; checking the TCRdb D call of TRBD1 is not possible without DNA. The CDR3 length is 15 residues. Per germline, CDR1 SEHNR and CDR2 FQNEAQ (reference sequence). The CDR3 protein is CASSRGTGGNQPQHF. The full variable domain, in which reference TRBV7-9 and TRBJ1-5 provide the parts outside the CDR3, is DTGVSQNPRHKITKRGQNVTFRCDPISEHNRLYWYRQTLGQGPEFLTYFQNEAQLEKSRLLSDRFSAERPKGSFSTLEIQRTEQGDSAMYLCASSRGTGGNQPQHFGDGTRLSIL.

V gene TRBV20-1 combines with J gene TRBJ1-4. The CDR3 contains 15 residues. CDR1 is DFQATT and CDR2 is SNEGSKA in the germline V gene (reference sequence). CDR3 loop: CSARLMRETNEKLFF.

This CDR3 is CASSTRLIAGITDTQYF. This chain joins TRBV4-1 and TRBJ2-3; TCRdb calls TRBD2, which cannot be checked without DNA. CDR3 length: 17 amino acids. The germline V gene encodes CDR1 MGHRA and CDR2 YSYEKL.

The chain is built from TRBV12-3 or TRBV12-4 and TRBJ2-6. The CDR3 loop spans 15 amino acids. The chain's CDR3 is CASSSTSSGANVLTF.

This chain uses TRBV7-9 with TRBJ2-1; TCRdb calls TRBD2, which cannot be checked without DNA. CDR3 length: 17 residues. CDR1 is SEHNR and CDR2 is FQNEAQ in the germline V gene (reference sequence). The chain's CDR3 is CASSPLLREGQRNEQFF.

The genes are TRBV5-1 and TRBJ2-5; TCRdb indicates TRBD2, and absent DNA this call remains unverified. Per the germline V gene, CDR1 is SGHRS and CDR2 is YFSETQ. The CDR3 spans 15 residues. The CDR3 region is CASTPLGVGEETQYF.

The CDR3 reads CASSLMGGGSDEQFF. The chain has TRBV7-2 and TRBJ2-1; TCRdb's D call of TRBD1 is untestable without DNA. Germline-derived CDR1 and CDR2 are SGHTA and FQGNSA. The CDR3 extends over 15 amino acids.

This chain joins TRBV29-1 and TRBJ2-1; TCRdb names TRBD2, which stays unverified in the absence of DNA. CDR3 length: 14 residues. From germline, CDR1 is SQVTM and CDR2 ANQGSEA. CDR3 protein: CSVERGGTSSPLFF.

The V call is TRBV14, the J call TRBJ1-2. This CDR3 is built from 14 residues. Germline V lookup: CDR1 SGHDN, CDR2 FVKESK. This chain's CDR3 is CASSQGLASYGYTF. Together with reference TRBV14 and TRBJ1-2, the CDR3 gives the full variable domain: EAGVTQFPSHSVIEKGQTVTLRCDPISGHDNLYWYRRVMGKEIKFLLHFVKESKQDESGMPNNRFLAERTGGTYSTLKVQPAELEDSGVYFCASSQGLASYGYTFGSGTRLTVV.

Considering frequency, this clonotype is medium-sized. The rearrangement links TRBV3-1 to TRBJ2-5; TCRdb proposes TRBD1, but this gene call is untestable without DNA. The CDR3 consists of 16 residues. CDR1 and CDR2 from the germline V gene are LGHDT and YNNKEL (reference sequence). The CDR3 here is CASSQGTVGQPRTQYF.